Each of the 27 T cell receptor beta chains below was sequenced from the same sample in a study of regulatory T cells in long-lasting Graves disease (dated by TCRdb to the early 2020s). Libraries came from multiplex PCR. The sequencer listed for this sample is Illumina HiSeq 4000. CDR3 regions were amplified by Arm-PCR with iRepertoire HTBI primers to construct TCR beta libraries. TCRdb's own reprocessing of the public reads used fastp at Q25 and MiXCR and kept productive beta chains. Rows with a matching CDR3 protein are joined into one entry that keeps the most common DNA and genes. The sample data list fewer than 500,000 distinct CDR3 sequences, and around 15% of these were observed just once. 10% to 15% of the sample lies in the top ten. The time point label for this specimen denotes: newly diagnosed GD, antithyroid drugs for less than 3 months. For both TCR sequencing and RNA sequencing, RNA was extracted from PBMCs using TRIzol.

These data are also associated with another study on T cells in Graves' hyperthyroidism and ophthalmopathy.

The sequenced sample was peripheral blood mononuclear cells (PBMCs), obtained at new diagnosis, from a patient treated with antithyroid drugs. The receptor set was obtained from a man aged 35-49 years with Graves disease. Donor details come from another sample of the same person, matched by shared clones.

In this sample, this clonotype turned up many times. The gene calls are TRBV10-3 and TRBJ2-7; 9 nucleotides agree with TRBD1. Germline V CDR1 and CDR2: ENHRY, SYGVKD. The CDR3 is made up of 17 amino acids. The V gene end was trimmed by 2 bases and the J gene end by 3 bases; junction bases not matched to a gene: 11. The CDR3, as DNA: TGTGCCATCAGTGAGGGACCCGGGACAGGGTTGTTCTACGAGCAGTACTTC. This codes for CAISEGPGTGLFYEQYF.

A few counts support this clonotype. Given a much more abundant clone one base away, this may be a read error. The chain is built from TRBV12-3 or TRBV12-4 and TRBJ2-3, with D perhaps matching TRBD1 (6 bases). The germline V and J ends were trimmed by 8 bases and 2 bases, with 14 bases remaining between them. The CDR3 contains 14 residues. CDR3 protein: CASGIGGNTDTQYF. DNA of the CDR3: TGTGCCAGCGGCATAGGGGGTAACACAGATACGCAGTATTTT.

V usage is TRBV5-1 and J usage is TRBJ2-5, with D possibly being TRBD1 or TRBD2 (5 bases each). Per the germline V gene, CDR1 is SGHRS and CDR2 is YFSETQ. The CDR3 has 16 residues. V was pared by 0 bases and J by 5 bases, with 17 bases between. Here the CDR3 DNA reads TGCGCCAGCAGCTTGGCCGGGGCACCGGGTCGGGAGACCCAGTACTTC. It translates to CASSLAGAPGRETQYF.

This clonotype was picked up many times. The rearrangement uses TRBV11-3 and TRBJ2-7, with D tentatively TRBD2 (7 bases). CDR3 length: 20 amino acids. Germline V gives CDR1 SGHNT, CDR2 YENEEA. Trimming took off 6 bases at V and 2 bases at J, with 32 bases between the two ends. The DNA for the CDR3 is TGTGCCAGCAGTTCAACGAACAGGGAACTATTAGCGGGCTTTACCTACGAGCAGTACTTC. It specifies CASSSTNRELLAGFTYEQYF.

In this sample, this clonotype turned up many times. The V gene is TRBV24-1, the J gene TRBJ1-1, with D hard to call. CDR1 and CDR2 from the germline V gene are KGHDR and SFDVKD. V dropped 6 bases and J dropped 1 base, with 8 bases sitting between them. CDR3 length: 13 residues. The DNA of the CDR3 is TGTGCCACCAGTAATAAGTGGAACACTGAAGCTTTCTTT. Protein: CATSNKWNTEAFF.

The J gene is TRBJ2-7, the V gene TRBV3-1; 9 nucleotides agree with TRBD2. The CDR3 totals 15 residues. Germline V CDR1 and CDR2: LGHDT, YNNKEL (reference sequence). After removal of 0 bases from V and 7 bases from J, the junction contained 7 bases not matched to a gene. CDR3 coding DNA: TGTGCCAGCAGCCAAGATCGGACTAGCGTTCGGGAGCAGTACTTC. Translated, it gives CASSQDRTSVREQYF.

Note on this clonotype: No conserved phenylalanine or tryptophan ends this CDR3, so it is likely a read error. The V call is TRBV20-1, the J call TRBJ2-2, with a tentative D call TRBD2 (6 bases). Trimming removed 1 base from V and 7 bases from J, with 10 bases in between. Germline CDR1 reads DFQATT; CDR2 reads SNEGSKA (reference sequence). The CDR3 contains 13 residues. DNA of the CDR3: TGCAGTGCTAGAGTCACTAGCAACGGGGAGCTGTTTTTG. This translates into CSARVTSNGELFL.

The gene calls are TRBV14 and TRBJ2-1; TRBD1 or TRBD2 may be the D gene (5 bases each). Per the germline V gene, CDR1 is SGHDN and CDR2 is FVKESK. V shed 0 bases and J shed 2 bases, with 11 bases lying between them. The CDR3 runs to 16 residues. The CDR3 DNA reads as TGTGCCAGCAGCCAAGAGAGGGGCCCGGCCTACAATGAGCAGTTCTTC. This encodes CASSQERGPAYNEQFF.

As for this clonotype: Possible read error: a much larger clone is one base away. Here the CDR3 reads CATRDGGRPDAQYF. CDR3 nucleotide sequence: TGTGCCACCCGAGACGGGGGGCGCCCAGATGCGCAGTATTTT. V usage is TRBV6-2 or TRBV6-3 and J usage is TRBJ2-3, with a weak D call TRBD2 (7 bases). CDR3 length: 14 amino acids. The germline V gene has CDR1 MNHEY and CDR2 SVGEGT.

This clonotype was seen at least ten times. The rearrangement links TRBV30 to TRBJ2-7, with a weak D call TRBD2 (6 bases). Germline CDR1 GTSNPN, CDR2 SVGIG (reference sequence). The CDR3 runs 13 residues. Trimming pared 4 bases from V and 0 bases from J, leaving 10 bases between. The CDR3 reads CAWIRESSYEQYF. In DNA form, the CDR3 reads TGTGCCTGGATCCGGGAGAGCTCCTACGAGCAGTACTTC.

This clonotype has a count of ten or more. The chain couples TRBV12-3 or TRBV12-4 to TRBJ2-1; TRBD2 matches at 14 bases. The J segment lost 6 bases and the V segment lost 6 bases, leaving 10 bases of the junction unmatched. CDR3 length: 17 residues. The CDR3 DNA sequence: TGTGCCAGCAGCCGTCCCGGGACTAGCGGGGGACGCAATGAGCAGTTCTTC. Its translation is CASSRPGTSGGRNEQFF.

This clonotype was found many times. The rearrangement links TRBV28 to TRBJ2-4; D is uncertain. The CDR3 is made up of 13 amino acids. Per germline, CDR1 MDHEN and CDR2 SYDVKM. The V end was cut by 2 bases, the J end by 6 bases, with 8 bases between. The CDR3 nucleotides read TGTGCCAGCAGTTTAGGGCAGTCAAACATTCAGTACTTC. Its translation: CASSLGQSNIQYF. The full variable domain, rest sourced from reference TRBV28 and TRBJ2-4, is DVKVTQSSRYLVKRTGEKVFLECVQDMDHENMFWYRQDPGLGLRLIYFSYDVKMKEKGDIPEGYSVSREKKERFSLILESASTNQTSMYLCASSLGQSNIQYFGAGTRLSVL.

This clonotype showed up many times. The chain couples TRBV12-3 or TRBV12-4 to TRBJ1-4, with D perhaps TRBD1 (5 bases). CDR3 length equals 16 residues. V lost 4 bases and J lost 3, with 15 bases in between. CDR3 coding DNA: TGTGCCAGCAGTTCCTTCCCAGGGATCGCTAATGAAAAACTGTTTTTT. Translating it yields CASSSFPGIANEKLFF.

This clonotype was detected a few times. This sequence joins TRBV29-1 and TRBJ2-1; weak D call: TRBD2 (5 bases). The V gene lost 7 bases and the J gene lost 2 bases, with 15 bases spanning the gap. Germline V gene data show CDR1 as SQVTM and CDR2 as ANQGSEA. The CDR3 consists of 14 residues. The CDR3 DNA follows: TGCAGCGCGATTCCGGGGTCGCCCTACAATGAGCAGTTCTTC. This gives the protein CSAIPGSPYNEQFF.

V and J are TRBV7-8 and TRBJ1-2; D gene uncertain. The ends were cut back, 5 bases at V and 2 bases at J, with 21 bases in the middle. Germline assignment: CDR1 SGHVS and CDR2 FQNEAQ. The CDR3 consists of 17 residues. The CDR3: CASSGRFGNKRNYGYTF. CDR3 bases: TGTGCCAGCAGCGGCCGCTTTGGGAACAAAAGAAACTATGGCTACACCTTC.

This clonotype was picked up many times. V and J are TRBV28 and TRBJ2-7; 11 bases line up with TRBD2. Germline V gives CDR1 MDHEN, CDR2 SYDVKM. This CDR3 region has 16 residues. V shed 6 bases, J shed 2 bases, and the junction held 9 bases outside the gene matches. CDR3 sequence: CASRKLAGVGPYEQYF. CDR3 DNA sequence: TGTGCCAGCAGAAAACTAGCGGGAGTCGGTCCCTACGAGCAGTACTTC.

The sample holds many counts of this clonotype. The genes are TRBV12-3 or TRBV12-4 and TRBJ2-1, with TRBD1 identical over 7 bases. J lost 9 bases, V lost 6 bases, and 5 bases had no gene match. The CDR3 length is 12 residues. Here the CDR3 DNA reads TGTGCCAGCAGAACAGGGGTTGTTGAGCAGTTCTTC. Its translation is CASRTGVVEQFF.

This clonotype was seen a handful of times. This chain connects TRBV10-3 to TRBJ1-6, with D unclear. Deletions cut 0 bases from V and 6 bases from J, with 15 bases between. Per the germline V gene, CDR1 is ENHRY and CDR2 is SYGVKD. The CDR3 loop spans 17 amino acids. The CDR3 DNA reads as TGTGCCATCAGTGAGTCTGCTGGGCCCATGGTTAATTCACCCCTCCACTTT. Its protein is CAISESAGPMVNSPLHF.

In this sample, this clonotype turned up many times. V is TRBV5-1 and J is TRBJ1-3; D uncertain. V lost 4 bases and J 3 bases, leaving 8 bases between the germline ends. The CDR3 is 13 amino acids. Germline V lookup: CDR1 SGHRS, CDR2 YFSETQ. CDR3 loop: CASSADLGNTIYF. CDR3 bases: TGCGCCAGCAGCGCGGATCTTGGAAACACCATATATTTT.

The gene calls are TRBV20-1 and TRBJ1-1; a weak D match, TRBD1 (6 bases). The CDR3 is 14 residues long. From germline, CDR1 is DFQATT and CDR2 SNEGSKA (reference sequence). Trimming cost V 3 bases and J 1 base, with 12 bases left between them. The CDR3 DNA reads as TGCAGTGCTAGTACGGGGGCGGCGAACACTGAAGCTTTCTTT. It translates to CSASTGAANTEAFF.

The chain combines TRBV2 with TRBJ1-6; TRBD1 might be the D (5 bases). The CDR3 runs 15 residues. The V gene lost 6 bases and the J gene lost 1 base, with 10 bases spanning the gap. The germline gives CDR1 SNHLY, CDR2 FYNNEI. CDR3 in amino acids: CASRPRGSYNSPLHF. CDR3 in DNA: TGTGCCAGCAGACCAAGGGGATCCTATAATTCACCCCTCCACTTT. Complete variable domain (other parts from reference TRBV2 and TRBJ1-6): EPEVTQTPSHQVTQMGQEVILRCVPISNHLYFYWYRQILGQKVEFLVSFYNNEISEKSEIFDDQFSVERPDGSNFTLKIRSTKLEDSAMYFCASRPRGSYNSPLHFGNGTRLTVT.

The CDR3 DNA sequence: TGTGCCAGCAGTGAGCGGGTAGCCGGGGAGACCCAGTACTTC. Residues: CASSERVAGETQYF. The chain recombines TRBV2 with TRBJ2-5; a possible D gene is TRBD2 (5 bases). Per germline, CDR1 SNHLY and CDR2 FYNNEI. V gave up 3 bases and J gave up 5 bases, with 13 bases separating them. The CDR3 has 14 amino acids.

Of note for this clonotype: Given a much more abundant clone one base away, this may be a read error. This sequence joins TRBV28 and TRBJ2-1; 9 nucleotides match TRBD2. The V segment lost 4 bases and the J segment 10 bases; nucleotides outside the gene matches: 14. Germline V gene data show CDR1 as MDHEN and CDR2 as SYDVKM. The CDR3 is 16 residues long. The CDR3 reads CASSSRQTSGDYEQFF. CDR3 nucleotide sequence: TGTGCCAGCAGTTCCCGACAGACTAGCGGTGACTACGAGCAGTTCTTC.

Ten or more counts support this clonotype. For the CDR3, the DNA is TGCGCCAGCAGCTTGGAAGGAGGGGATACGCAGTATTTT. Its protein is CASSLEGGDTQYF. The V gene is TRBV5-1, the J gene TRBJ2-3; TRBD2 is a possible D gene (6 bases). Trimming left V 0 bases short and J 6 bases short, with 8 bases between. The CDR3 totals 13 residues. Germline V gene data show CDR1 as SGHRS and CDR2 as YFSETQ.

This clonotype has just a few counts. The chain has TRBV19 and TRBJ2-1; D ambiguous. The germline V gene encodes CDR1 LNHDA and CDR2 SQIVND (reference sequence). The CDR3 has 11 residues. Trimming removed 4 bases at V and 7 bases at J, with 5 bases between. CDR3 nucleotides: TGTGCCAGTAGTAAAAGGAATGAGCAGTTCTTC. Its protein is CASSKRNEQFF.

This clonotype was observed at least ten times. The chain employs TRBV2 and TRBJ1-1; D might be TRBD1 (6 bases). The V gene's germline CDR1 is SNHLY and CDR2 FYNNEI. V lost 6 bases to trimming and J lost 10 bases, with 24 bases between them. The CDR3 covers 15 residues. This CDR3 is CASRFNPGTPGAAFF. The DNA for the CDR3 is TGTGCCAGCAGATTTAATCCCGGGACCCCGGGGGCAGCTTTCTTT. Full variable domain (remainder filled in from reference TRBV2 and TRBJ1-1): EPEVTQTPSHQVTQMGQEVILRCVPISNHLYFYWYRQILGQKVEFLVSFYNNEISEKSEIFDDQFSVERPDGSNFTLKIRSTKLEDSAMYFCASRFNPGTPGAAFFGQGTRLTVV.

The chain is built from TRBV14 and TRBJ2-1; a possible D gene is TRBD2 (5 bases). V dropped 2 bases and J dropped 3 bases, with 11 bases sitting between them. This CDR3 has 15 amino acids. Germline V gene lookup returns CDR1 SGHDN and CDR2 FVKESK. In DNA form, the CDR3 reads TGTGCCAGCAGCCAAATTGGAGGAGACTACAATGAGCAGTTCTTC. This encodes CASSQIGGDYNEQFF. Supplemented by reference TRBV14 and TRBJ2-1, the full variable domain reads EAGVTQFPSHSVIEKGQTVTLRCDPISGHDNLYWYRRVMGKEIKFLLHFVKESKQDESGMPNNRFLAERTGGTYSTLKVQPAELEDSGVYFCASSQIGGDYNEQFFGPGTRLTVL.